The rows below give T cell receptor beta chains drawn from one sample of a study of metastatic and nonmetastatic thyroid tumors. TCRdb ran MiXCR on the PCR reads. The sample contains 85,000 to 95,000 clones, 15% of which appear only once. The specimen was blood. The receptors were sampled from a female donor with papillary thyroid cancer or a benign thyroid nodule (not recorded which). Some clones in this sample may be carry-over from other donors' samples. CDR3s include the opening cysteine and the closing phenylalanine or tryptophan. The order of the fields is V gene, D gene, clone size, J gene, CDR3 protein, CDR3 DNA. A D gene is named only where the DNA matches it firmly. Rows may omit the clone size; those that give it use once, few, many or a size class.

v_call: TRBV20-1; d_call: TRBD2; clone_size: many; j_call: TRBJ2-3; cdr3_aa: CSARGLAGGGSTDTQYF; cdr3_nt: TGCAGTGCTAGAGGGTTAGCGGGGGGAGGGAGCACAGATACGCAGTATTTT
v_call: TRBV27; d_call: -; clone_size: many; j_call: TRBJ2-7; cdr3_aa: CASRGQGPISYEQYF; cdr3_nt: TGTGCCAGCAGGGGTCAGGGGCCGATATCCTACGAGCAGTACTTC
v_call: TRBV20-1; d_call: -; clone_size: many; j_call: TRBJ1-3; cdr3_aa: CSASKNGERGNTIYF; cdr3_nt: TGCAGTGCTAGTAAAAACGGGGAGAGGGGAAACACCATATATTTT
v_call: TRBV6-1; d_call: -; clone_size: medium-sized; j_call: TRBJ1-6; cdr3_aa: CASSESADTSPLHF; cdr3_nt: TGTGCCAGCAGTGAATCTGCGGACACTTCACCCCTCCACTTT
v_call: TRBV7-8; d_call: -; clone_size: many; j_call: TRBJ1-5; cdr3_aa: CASSFDRWKSNQPQHF; cdr3_nt: TGTGCCAGCAGCTTTGACAGATGGAAATCAAATCAGCCCCAGCATTTT
v_call: TRBV6-1; d_call: TRBD2; clone_size: many; j_call: TRBJ2-3; cdr3_aa: CASSGTSGGTHIDTQYF; cdr3_nt: TGTGCCAGCAGTGGGACTAGCGGAGGTACTCACATCGATACGCAGTATTTT
v_call: TRBV28; d_call: -; clone_size: many; j_call: TRBJ2-7; cdr3_aa: CASSLAKQGGYEQYF; cdr3_nt: TGTGCCAGCAGTTTAGCCAAACAGGGCGGCTACGAGCAGTACTTC
v_call: TRBV5-1; d_call: -; clone_size: many; j_call: TRBJ1-3; cdr3_aa: CASSPDGVWAEGNTIYF; cdr3_nt: TGCGCCAGCAGCCCAGACGGGGTGTGGGCAGAGGGAAACACCATATATTTT
v_call: TRBV6-5; d_call: TRBD2; clone_size: -; j_call: TRBJ2-1; cdr3_aa: CASSYSGGGREFF; cdr3_nt: TGTGCCAGCAGTTACTCGGGGGGAGGGAGAGAGTTCTTC
v_call: TRBV11-2; d_call: -; clone_size: many; j_call: TRBJ2-3; cdr3_aa: CASSASGGPGDTQYF; cdr3_nt: TGTGCCAGCAGCGCTTCTGGGGGGCCCGGGGATACGCAGTATTTT
v_call: TRBV7-9; d_call: TRBD1; clone_size: many; j_call: TRBJ2-7; cdr3_aa: CASSLTGDLYEQYF; cdr3_nt: TGTGCCAGCAGCTTGACAGGGGACCTCTATGAGCAGTACTTC
v_call: TRBV11-2; d_call: -; clone_size: many; j_call: TRBJ2-7; cdr3_aa: CASSFVNTYEQYF; cdr3_nt: TGTGCCAGCAGCTTCGTGAATACCTACGAGCAGTACTTC
v_call: TRBV20-1; d_call: TRBD1; clone_size: few; j_call: TRBJ2-5; cdr3_aa: CSATSPGQGIETQYF; cdr3_nt: TGCAGTGCTACTTCACCGGGACAGGGTATAGAGACCCAGTACTTC
v_call: TRBV2; d_call: TRBD1; clone_size: many; j_call: TRBJ1-4; cdr3_aa: CASSPDRVNEKLFF; cdr3_nt: TGTGCCAGCAGTCCGGACAGGGTTAATGAAAAACTGTTTTTT
v_call: TRBV7-9; d_call: TRBD1; clone_size: many; j_call: TRBJ2-7; cdr3_aa: CASSQTTLGDRAYEQYF; cdr3_nt: TGTGCCAGCAGCCAAACAACATTGGGGGACAGGGCTTACGAGCAGTACTTC
v_call: TRBV19; d_call: -; clone_size: many; j_call: TRBJ1-6; cdr3_aa: CASSQGALGNSPLHF; cdr3_nt: TGTGCCAGTAGCCAAGGGGCTCTCGGTAATTCACCCCTCCACTTT
v_call: TRBV3-1; d_call: TRBD1; clone_size: few; j_call: TRBJ2-3; cdr3_aa: CASSPDSLRGDTQYF; cdr3_nt: TGTGCCAGCAGCCCCGACAGTCTCAGGGGGGATACGCAGTATTTT
v_call: TRBV5-5; d_call: -; clone_size: many; j_call: TRBJ1-1; cdr3_aa: CASSLAQGPLYTEAFF; cdr3_nt: TGTGCCAGCAGCTTGGCACAGGGTCCCTTGTACACTGAAGCTTTCTTT
v_call: TRBV4-1; d_call: -; clone_size: many; j_call: TRBJ1-2; cdr3_aa: CASSQTSDIGISGYTF; cdr3_nt: TGCGCCAGCAGCCAGACCTCGGACATTGGGATCTCTGGCTACACCTTC
v_call: TRBV5-1; d_call: -; clone_size: few; j_call: TRBJ2-3; cdr3_aa: CATSPGEGSTDTQYF; cdr3_nt: TGCGCCACCTCACCAGGGGAGGGGAGCACAGATACGCAGTATTTT
v_call: TRBV13; d_call: -; clone_size: -; j_call: TRBJ1-2; cdr3_aa: CASSSRRGGNYGYTF; cdr3_nt: TGTGCCAGCAGCTCCAGACGGGGTGGAAACTATGGCTACACCTTC
v_call: TRBV4-1; d_call: -; clone_size: -; j_call: TRBJ1-1; cdr3_aa: CASSHGRNTEAFF; cdr3_nt: TGCGCCAGCAGCCACGGAAGGAACACTGAAGCTTTCTTT
v_call: TRBV12-3/TRBV12-4; d_call: -; clone_size: many; j_call: TRBJ2-1; cdr3_aa: CASKTRIEQFF; cdr3_nt: TGTGCCAGCAAAACCCGCATTGAGCAGTTCTTC
v_call: TRBV5-6; d_call: TRBD1; clone_size: -; j_call: TRBJ1-2; cdr3_aa: CASSLTGFYGYTF; cdr3_nt: TGTGCCAGCAGTTTGACAGGGTTCTATGGCTACACCTTC
v_call: TRBV5-1; d_call: TRBD2; clone_size: many; j_call: TRBJ2-4; cdr3_aa: CASSLLGLAGIAKNIQYF; cdr3_nt: TGCGCCAGCAGCTTGTTGGGACTAGCGGGGATAGCCAAAAACATTCAGTACTTC
v_call: TRBV3-1; d_call: TRBD2; clone_size: -; j_call: TRBJ2-5; cdr3_aa: CASSRISGGSGETQYF; cdr3_nt: TGTGCCAGCAGCCGGATTAGCGGGGGGTCGGGTGAGACCCAGTACTTC
v_call: TRBV2; d_call: -; clone_size: many; j_call: TRBJ1-1; cdr3_aa: CASRTGANTEAFF; cdr3_nt: TGTGCCAGCAGAACAGGAGCAAACACTGAAGCTTTCTTT
v_call: TRBV28; d_call: -; clone_size: many; j_call: TRBJ1-2; cdr3_aa: CASSPARARNGYTF; cdr3_nt: TGTGCCAGCAGTCCAGCCCGGGCCCGCAATGGCTACACCTTC
v_call: TRBV3-1; d_call: -; clone_size: many; j_call: TRBJ2-1; cdr3_aa: CASIGLGVNEQFF; cdr3_nt: TGTGCCAGCATAGGGTTGGGGGTCAATGAGCAGTTCTTC
v_call: TRBV19; d_call: -; clone_size: many; j_call: TRBJ1-3; cdr3_aa: CASSQGALSGNTIYF; cdr3_nt: TGTGCCAGTAGTCAAGGAGCGCTCTCTGGAAACACCATATATTTT
v_call: TRBV28; d_call: -; clone_size: many; j_call: TRBJ2-7; cdr3_aa: CASSLVPQEGPYEQYF; cdr3_nt: TGTGCCAGCAGTTTAGTCCCACAGGAAGGCCCCTACGAGCAGTACTTC
v_call: TRBV28; d_call: -; clone_size: many; j_call: TRBJ2-7; cdr3_aa: CASNLPGSYEQYF; cdr3_nt: TGTGCCAGCAACCTCCCAGGGAGTTACGAGCAGTACTTC
v_call: TRBV12-3/TRBV12-4; d_call: -; clone_size: many; j_call: TRBJ2-3; cdr3_aa: CASRNDSPQYF; cdr3_nt: TGTGCCAGCCGAAACGACAGCCCTCAGTATTTT
v_call: TRBV7-9; d_call: -; clone_size: many; j_call: TRBJ1-3; cdr3_aa: CASSSLESGNTIYF; cdr3_nt: TGTGCCAGCAGCTCCTTGGAGTCTGGAAACACCATATATTTT
v_call: TRBV19; d_call: -; clone_size: many; j_call: TRBJ1-2; cdr3_aa: CASSRPHLYGYTF; cdr3_nt: TGTGCCAGTAGTAGGCCCCACTTGTATGGCTACACCTTC
v_call: TRBV20-1; d_call: -; clone_size: -; j_call: TRBJ1-2; cdr3_aa: CSARDEAGTFNYGYTF; cdr3_nt: TGCAGTGCTAGAGATGAGGCAGGAACCTTTAACTATGGCTACACCTTC
v_call: TRBV28; d_call: TRBD1; clone_size: few; j_call: TRBJ1-6; cdr3_aa: CASSYLQGAAINSPLHF; cdr3_nt: TGTGCCAGCAGTTATCTACAGGGGGCAGCGATTAATTCACCCCTCCACTTT
v_call: TRBV5-1; d_call: -; clone_size: medium-sized; j_call: TRBJ2-7; cdr3_aa: CASSLTGFLTYEQYF; cdr3_nt: TGCGCCAGCAGCTTGACAGGGTTCCTCACCTACGAGCAGTACTTC
v_call: TRBV6-1; d_call: -; clone_size: many; j_call: TRBJ1-2; cdr3_aa: CASSEPGLNRRRGYTF; cdr3_nt: TGTGCCAGCAGCGAACCGGGGCTTAACAGGCGGAGAGGCTACACCTTC
v_call: TRBV18; d_call: TRBD2; clone_size: many; j_call: TRBJ2-3; cdr3_aa: CASTRGVGTDTQYF; cdr3_nt: TGTGCCAGCACGCGGGGGGTTGGTACAGATACGCAGTATTTT
v_call: TRBV6-2/TRBV6-3; d_call: -; clone_size: many; j_call: TRBJ2-1; cdr3_aa: CASTWGGTYNEQFF; cdr3_nt: TGTGCCAGCACGTGGGGGGGCACCTACAATGAGCAGTTCTTC
v_call: TRBV4-2; d_call: -; clone_size: many; j_call: TRBJ2-7; cdr3_aa: CASSQATFVGRVDEQYF; cdr3_nt: TGTGCCAGCAGCCAAGCCACCTTTGTGGGGCGCGTAGACGAGCAGTACTTC
v_call: TRBV5-1; d_call: -; clone_size: many; j_call: TRBJ1-1; cdr3_aa: CASSLTTGGLAAEAFF; cdr3_nt: TGCGCCAGCAGCTTGACGACAGGTGGGTTGGCGGCTGAAGCTTTCTTT
v_call: TRBV28; d_call: -; clone_size: few; j_call: TRBJ1-3; cdr3_aa: CASSQIAGGQGNTIYF; cdr3_nt: TGTGCCAGCAGCCAGATAGCGGGGGGCCAAGGAAACACCATATATTTT